Below are 15 T cell receptor beta chains sequenced from a single sample in a study of cytomegalovirus exposure and HLA in healthy donors. The PCR used 60 Vbeta and 13 Jbeta primers. Here immunoSEQ multiplex PCR was the method, and the copy in TCRdb shows in-frame clones only, minus some. The data hold approximately 170,000 clones, with about 82% observed a single time. The sample consisted of PBMCs. The receptors stem from a male donor in good health and CMV-seronegative.

The CDR3 DNA reads TGTGCCAGCAGCTTAGTCCTAGCGGGATACAATGAGCAGTTCTTC. As protein: CASSLVLAGYNEQFF. This sequence joins TRBV7-8 and TRBJ2-1; 9 bases match TRBD2. CDR1 SGHVS and CDR2 FQNEAQ come from the germline V gene. V gave up 1 base and J gave up 4 bases; unmatched junction bases: 2. The length of the CDR3 is 15 residues. The entire variable domain, with the rest obtained from reference TRBV7-8 and TRBJ2-1, is as follows: GAGVSQSPRYKVAKRGQDVALRCDPISGHVSLFWYQQALGQGPEFLTYFQNEAQLDKSGLPSDRFFAERPEGSVSTLKIQRTQQEDSAVYLCASSLVLAGYNEQFFGPGTRLTVL.

The gene calls are TRBV9 and TRBJ2-2; 8 bases map to TRBD1. The CDR3 totals 16 residues. The V gene's germline CDR1 is SGDLS and CDR2 YYNGEE. J was trimmed by 7 bases and V by 0 bases; bases with no gene match: 8. In nucleotides, the CDR3 is TGTGCCAGCAGCGTAGATGGGACAGGATTGATCGGGGAGCTGTTTTTT. The encoded protein is CASSVDGTGLIGELFF.

The chain joins TRBV10-3 to TRBJ2-1, with a tentative D call TRBD2 (7 bases). The germline V gene encodes CDR1 ENHRY and CDR2 SYGVKD. V was clipped by 8 bases and J by 1 base, with 18 bases between them. CDR3 length: 16 residues. The CDR3 DNA sequence: TGTGCCATCGGGGGGGCTGATAGCGGATCCTACAATGAGCAGTTCTTC. Amino acid sequence: CAIGGADSGSYNEQFF.

The V call is TRBV28, the J call TRBJ2-1; 15 bases align to TRBD2. The CDR3 spans 18 residues. The germline gives CDR1 MDHEN, CDR2 SYDVKM. The trim removed 6 bases at V and 0 bases at J, leaving 6 bases unmatched. The CDR3 DNA reads as TGTGCCAGCAGCCAGGGACTAGCGGGGGGATACTCCTACAATGAGCAGTTCTTC. Encoded protein: CASSQGLAGGYSYNEQFF.

V gene TRBV28 combines with J gene TRBJ2-7; 8 nucleotides line up with TRBD2. This CDR3 has 18 amino acids. The V segment lost 6 bases and the J segment 3 bases; nucleotides outside the gene matches: 19. CDR1 and CDR2 from the germline V gene are MDHEN and SYDVKM. CDR3 loop: CASSSLDGRERYYYEQYF. The CDR3 coding sequence is TGTGCCAGCAGCAGTTTAGACGGGAGGGAGCGTTATTACTACGAGCAGTACTTC.

This chain uses TRBV20-1 with TRBJ1-1; D is possibly TRBD1 (6 bases). The CDR3 covers 11 residues. V was pared by 2 bases and J by 7 bases, with 8 bases between. Germline lookup yields CDR1 DFQATT and CDR2 SNEGSKA (reference sequence). CDR3 in amino acids: CSARRQVEAFF. The CDR3 bases are TGCAGTGCTAGAAGACAGGTTGAAGCTTTCTTT.

The chain employs TRBV29-1 and TRBJ2-5, with D perhaps TRBD1 (6 bases). V dropped 2 bases and J dropped 5 bases, with 15 bases sitting between them. The CDR3 totals 14 residues. Germline V CDR1 and CDR2: SQVTM, ANQGSEA. The CDR3 DNA sequence: TGCAGCGTTGAACCAACCACAGGGTCCGAGACCCAGTACTTC. The encoded protein is CSVEPTTGSETQYF.

J is TRBJ1-2 and V is TRBV5-1, with a tentative D call TRBD1 (6 bases). The length of the CDR3 is 14 residues. The germline V and J ends were trimmed by 0 bases and 4 bases, with 10 bases remaining between them. Germline CDR1 reads SGHRS; CDR2 reads YFSETQ. CDR3: CASSLGGLAYGYTF. The CDR3 DNA sequence: TGCGCCAGCAGCTTGGGGGGGCTGGCCTATGGCTACACCTTC.

V and J are TRBV19 and TRBJ2-5; TRBD2 matches 7 bases. Looked up from germline, CDR1 is LNHDA and CDR2 is SQIVND (reference sequence). This CDR3 region has 14 residues. V was pared by 5 bases and J by 4 bases, with 7 bases of the junction left unmatched. The CDR3 reads CASSPGTNLETQYF. In DNA, the CDR3 is TGTGCCAGTAGTCCCGGGACTAACCTAGAGACCCAGTACTTC.

The V call is TRBV27, the J call TRBJ1-2, with D possibly being TRBD1 (5 bases). The CDR3 has 13 amino acids. The germline V gene has CDR1 MNHEY and CDR2 SMNVEV (reference sequence). V lost 8 bases to trimming and J lost 4 bases, with 14 bases between them. The CDR3 sequence: CASGLRGGYGYTF. CDR3 nucleotides: TGTGCCAGCGGATTGAGGGGAGGCTATGGCTACACCTTC.

This rearrangement joins TRBV19 to TRBJ2-7; D perhaps matches TRBD1 (6 bases). V was trimmed by 4 bases and J by 2 bases, leaving 9 bases between them. CDR1 is LNHDA and CDR2 is SQIVND in the germline V gene (reference sequence). The CDR3 extends over 13 amino acids. CDR3 DNA sequence: TGTGCCAGTAGTAGGGACACCACCTACGAGCAGTACTTC. Its translation is CASSRDTTYEQYF. The whole variable domain, filled in from reference TRBV19 and TRBJ2-7, reads DGGITQSPKYLFRKEGQNVTLSCEQNLNHDAMYWYRQDPGQGLRLIYYSQIVNDFQKGDIAEGYSVSREKKESFPLTVTSAQKNPTAFYLCASSRDTTYEQYFGPGTRLTVT.

V usage is TRBV7-9 and J usage is TRBJ1-2; maybe TRBD1 (5 bases). The CDR3 totals 17 residues. Per the germline V gene, CDR1 is SEHNR and CDR2 is FQNEAQ (reference sequence). Trimming removed 0 bases from V and 5 bases from J, with 19 bases in between. CDR3 sequence: CASSLALGHDSLYGYTF. The CDR3 DNA follows: TGTGCCAGCAGCTTAGCGCTTGGACATGATTCTCTTTATGGCTACACCTTC.

The chain carries TRBV19 and TRBJ2-7; no clear D. Trimming removed 3 bases from V and 6 bases from J, with 9 bases in between. Germline loops: CDR1 LNHDA, CDR2 SQIVND (reference sequence). The CDR3 totals 12 residues. The CDR3 nucleotides read TGTGCCAGTAGTATCTCCCGGTCCGAGCAGTACTTC. Its protein is CASSISRSEQYF.

The J gene is TRBJ2-2, the V gene TRBV4-3; D remains ambiguous. The CDR3 contains 15 residues. Germline V CDR1 and CDR2: LGHNA, YSLEER. V lost 4 bases and J 6 bases, leaving 15 bases between the germline ends. In nucleotides, the CDR3 is TGCGCCAGCAGCCTTGCTACTACAAACGCCGGGGAGCTGTTTTTT. Its translation is CASSLATTNAGELFF.

The V gene is TRBV18, the J gene TRBJ1-1; D might be TRBD1 (5 bases). Per germline, CDR1 KGHSH and CDR2 LQKENI. The V gene lost 0 bases and the J gene lost 4 bases, with 12 bases spanning the gap. CDR3 length: 15 residues. The DNA of the CDR3 is TGTGCCAGCTCACCACCGGTCAGGGTAGGCACTGAAGCTTTCTTT. Translated: CASSPPVRVGTEAFF.